Described below is a single TCR beta chain sequence and its context. The germline V gene encodes CDR1 LNHNV and CDR2 YYDKDF (reference sequence). The CDR3 is 15 residues long. The V gene lost 0 bases and the J gene lost 0 bases, with 6 bases spanning the gap. The sample is drawn from a study of T cell changes during pregnancy in multiple sclerosis. TCRdb's table, derived via immunoSEQ multiplex PCR, lists solely in-frame clones and lacks some. The sample has under 95,000 clones, almost 95% seen once; the top ten hold about 2%. The J gene is TRBJ2-1, the V gene TRBV15, with no clear D. This receptor was identified in a female donor with multiple sclerosis, enrolled in a pregnancy study. The sequencing here drew on peripheral blood, taken after pregnancy. The DNA of the CDR3 is TGTGCCACCAGCAGAGACCCCAACTCCTACAATGAGCAGTTCTTC. It yields the protein CATSRDPNSYNEQFF.